The 29 T cell receptor beta chains given below trace back to one sample, sequenced in a study of blood T cell repertoires in COVID-19. The protocol was immunoSEQ multiplex PCR, while the TCRdb copy is restricted to in-frame clones and leaves out a portion. Found here are over 200,000 clones, roughly four fifths of them singletons; the top ten hold under 2%. Sequencing used PBMCs or T cells enriched from blood (not recorded which). All receptors derive from a man in his 60s who had recovered from COVID-19.

V gene TRBV5-1 combines with J gene TRBJ1-2; the D is unclear. The germline V gene encodes CDR1 SGHRS and CDR2 YFSETQ. The CDR3 covers 15 residues. V shed 3 bases and J shed 0 bases, with 12 bases lying between them. The CDR3 spells CASSSVTGTNYGYTF. CDR3 in DNA: TGCGCCAGCAGCTCGGTGACGGGAACTAACTATGGCTACACCTTC.

This sequence joins TRBV7-8 and TRBJ2-5, with TRBD2 matching 9 bases. The CDR3 contains 18 residues. In germline, CDR1 is SGHVS, CDR2 FQNEAQ. Losses at the gene ends were 1 base for V and 5 bases for J; bases not matched to a gene: 14. The CDR3 nucleotides read TGTGCCAGCAGCTTAGGAAGAAGCGGGGGGCCTCCCGAGGAGACCCAGTACTTC. Translation: CASSLGRSGGPPEETQYF.

This chain joins TRBV18 and TRBJ1-5; 10 nucleotides agree with TRBD1. The CDR3 loop spans 15 amino acids. The germline gives CDR1 KGHSH, CDR2 LQKENI. V was pared by 6 bases and J by 2 bases, with 4 bases of the junction left unmatched. The CDR3: CASSSGTGGNQPQHF. The DNA of the CDR3 is TGTGCCAGCTCTTCCGGGACAGGGGGCAATCAGCCCCAGCATTTT.

The chain links TRBV10-3 to TRBJ1-2; 10 nucleotides agree with TRBD1. Trimming at V came to 7 bases and at J to 0 bases, leaving 14 bases not matched to a gene. Germline loops: CDR1 ENHRY, CDR2 SYGVKD. The CDR3 covers 18 residues. The CDR3 bases are TGTGCCATCACTGGGACAGGGGACATATCTTCCTCTAACTATGGCTACACCTTC. It codes for CAITGTGDISSSNYGYTF.

V usage is TRBV28 and J usage is TRBJ1-2; 8 bases agree with TRBD1. The V gene end was trimmed by 7 bases and the J gene end by 6 bases; junction bases not matched to a gene: 7. This CDR3 is 13 amino acids long. Germline lookup yields CDR1 MDHEN and CDR2 SYDVKM. The DNA of the CDR3 is TGTGCCAGCACCCTAGGACAGGGACATGGCTACACCTTC. As protein: CASTLGQGHGYTF.

This chain connects TRBV5-1 to TRBJ2-4; 11 nucleotides match TRBD2. The CDR3 covers 18 residues. Germline CDR1 reads SGHRS; CDR2 reads YFSETQ. J was trimmed by 8 bases and V by 3 bases; bases with no gene match: 16. CDR3 in DNA: TGCGCCAGCAGCTCCGGCCCCGGGACTAGCGGCCAGGCGGACATTCAGTACTTC. This gives the protein CASSSGPGTSGQADIQYF.

The CDR3 DNA reads TGTGCCAGCTCAGAGGGAAACTATGGCTACACCTTC. This gives the protein CASSEGNYGYTF. The chain carries TRBV18 and TRBJ1-2, with no clear D. V gave up 5 bases and J gave up 2 bases, with 6 bases separating them. Germline CDR1 is KGHSH and CDR2 is LQKENI. There are 12 residues in the CDR3.

In its sample, this clone was seen once. This chain links TRBV5-5 with TRBJ2-2; 11 nucleotides agree with TRBD2. The CDR3 has 17 residues. With 1 base clipped from V and 4 bases from J, the junction kept 6 bases outside the gene matches. Per germline, CDR1 SGHKS and CDR2 YYEKEE (reference sequence). CDR3 region: CASSLTSGGPSTGELFF. In DNA, the CDR3 is TGTGCCAGCAGCTTGACTAGCGGGGGCCCGAGCACCGGGGAGCTGTTTTTT.

In the case of this clone: Germline is not matched at one junction end, which may reflect a read error. CDR3 in amino acids: CASSSLGGEVNNGELFF. CDR3 nucleotide sequence: TGTGCCAGCTCATCCTTGGGTGGAGAGGTTAACAACGGGGAGCTGTTTTTT. The chain employs TRBV18 and TRBJ2-2, with D hard to call. Germline V gives CDR1 KGHSH, CDR2 LQKENI. CDR3 length equals 17 residues.

The CDR3 protein is CASSTGARDTYQETQYF. The DNA of the CDR3 is TGTGCCAGCAGCACCGGCGCCCGGGACACCTACCAAGAGACCCAGTACTTC. The V gene is TRBV7-9, the J gene TRBJ2-5, with a weak D call TRBD1 (6 bases). Trimming took off 5 bases at V and 0 bases at J, with 19 bases between the two ends. Per germline, CDR1 SEHNR and CDR2 FQNEAQ (reference sequence). The CDR3 length is 17 residues.

This clone was observed a handful of times. V usage is TRBV4-1 and J usage is TRBJ2-1; TRBD2 is a possible D gene (7 bases). Trimming stripped 0 bases from V and 8 bases from J, with 20 bases between. CDR1 is MGHRA, CDR2 YSYEKL, per germline. This CDR3 region has 17 residues. The CDR3 nucleotides read TGCGCCAGCAGCCAAGACACAGGGAAAGGGGGGGCCTATGAGCAGTTCTTC. This sequence encodes CASSQDTGKGGAYEQFF.

This chain connects TRBV2 to TRBJ2-2; TRBD1 matches 10 bases. Germline lookup yields CDR1 SNHLY and CDR2 FYNNEI. This CDR3 has 15 residues. Trimming removed 5 bases from V and 4 bases from J; junction bases left unmatched: 4. The CDR3 reads CASSRDRGPTGELFF. CDR3 sequence (DNA): TGTGCCAGCAGTCGGGACAGGGGTCCCACCGGGGAGCTGTTTTTT.

This chain connects TRBV25-1 to TRBJ1-3; 10 positions match TRBD1. The trim removed 0 bases at V and 8 bases at J, leaving 7 bases unmatched. This CDR3 region has 16 residues. Germline CDR1 is MGHDK and CDR2 is SYGVNS. The CDR3 coding sequence is TGTGCCAGCAGTGAATATGGGACAGGGGCGCGGGACACCATATATTTT. Amino acid sequence: CASSEYGTGARDTIYF.

The chain joins TRBV7-3 to TRBJ1-1; D not certain. The CDR3 length is 14 residues. Trimming took 3 bases from V and 3 from J, leaving 11 bases between them. Germline values: CDR1 SGHTA, CDR2 FQGTGA. The CDR3 protein is CASSFAPGDTEAFF. DNA of the CDR3: TGTGCCAGCAGCTTTGCCCCCGGGGACACTGAAGCTTTCTTT. The full variable domain, rest sourced from reference TRBV7-3 and TRBJ1-1, is GAGVSQTPSNKVTEKGKYVELRCDPISGHTALYWYRQSLGQGPEFLIYFQGTGAADDSGLPNDRFFAVRPEGSVSTLKIQRTERGDSAVYLCASSFAPGDTEAFFGQGTRLTVV.

The V call is TRBV27, the J call TRBJ2-1, with TRBD1 matching 7 bases. CDR1 and CDR2 (germline): MNHEY, SMNVEV (reference sequence). The CDR3 has 14 residues. Trimming cost V 3 bases and J 4 bases; bases outside gene matches: 3. The CDR3 loop is CASSLGRGYNEQFF. CDR3 in DNA: TGTGCCAGCAGTTTGGGCAGGGGGTACAATGAGCAGTTCTTC.

The gene calls are TRBV7-2 and TRBJ1-5; D unclear. This CDR3 has 14 amino acids. CDR1 SGHTA and CDR2 FQGNSA come from the germline V gene. Trimming cost V 2 bases and J 4 bases, with 9 bases left between them. CDR3 nucleotides: TGTGCCAGCAGCTTAACGGGGTATAATCAGCCCCAGCATTTT. Its translation is CASSLTGYNQPQHF.

The gene calls are TRBV6-5 and TRBJ1-2; no reliable D call. V was clipped by 6 bases and J by 4 bases, with 9 bases between them. Germline CDR1 MNHEY, CDR2 SVGAGI. There are 12 residues in the CDR3. CDR3 DNA: TGTGCCAGCAGACGGAGCCTCTATGGCTACACCTTC. It is translated as CASRRSLYGYTF.

The chain is built from TRBV2 and TRBJ1-1; 7 bases are shared with TRBD1. The J segment lost 4 bases and the V segment lost 7 bases, leaving 15 bases of the junction unmatched. The CDR3 spans 16 residues. The V gene's germline CDR1 is SNHLY and CDR2 FYNNEI. The CDR3 region is CASNPQGHLPLTEAFF. The CDR3, as DNA: TGTGCCAGCAATCCACAGGGGCACCTCCCGCTCACTGAAGCTTTCTTT.

This chain links TRBV11-3 with TRBJ2-3; D gene unclear. Germline V gene data show CDR1 as SGHNT and CDR2 as YENEEA. This CDR3 region has 13 residues. V gave up 4 bases and J gave up 5 bases, with 10 bases separating them. The CDR3 DNA reads as TGTGCCAGCAGCTCGAGACACCGAGATACGCAGTATTTT. Translating it yields CASSSRHRDTQYF.

The chain has TRBV19 and TRBJ1-5; D may be TRBD1 (5 bases). CDR1 is LNHDA and CDR2 is SQIVND in the germline V gene (reference sequence). The CDR3 loop spans 13 amino acids. The V end was cut by 4 bases, the J end by 7 bases, with 11 bases between. Written as DNA, the CDR3 is TGTGCCAGTAGTACAGGGAAACGACAGCCCCAGCATTTT. Its protein is CASSTGKRQPQHF.

This chain connects TRBV7-9 to TRBJ1-1, with TRBD1 matching 12 bases. The germline gives CDR1 SEHNR, CDR2 FQNEAQ (reference sequence). The CDR3 loop spans 17 amino acids. After removal of 3 bases from V and 3 bases from J, the junction contained 8 bases not matched to a gene. Here the CDR3 DNA reads TGTGCCAGCAGCTTTCAACCGGGACAGGGGGCGGACACTGAAGCTTTCTTT. Amino acids: CASSFQPGQGADTEAFF. The variable domain in full, with the rest retrieved from reference TRBV7-9 and TRBJ1-1, is DTGVSQNPRHKITKRGQNVTFRCDPISEHNRLYWYRQTLGQGPEFLTYFQNEAQLEKSRLLSDRFSAERPKGSFSTLEIQRTEQGDSAMYLCASSFQPGQGADTEAFFGQGTRLTVV.

This chain joins TRBV9 and TRBJ2-1, with 7 bases lining up with TRBD2. The trim removed 3 bases at V and 5 bases at J, leaving 17 bases unmatched. The CDR3 spans 18 residues. Germline-derived CDR1 and CDR2 are SGDLS and YYNGEE. The CDR3 nucleotides read TGTGCCAGCAGCGCTGGGGCTACGGGGGGAGGTGGGGACAATGAGCAGTTCTTC. Protein: CASSAGATGGGGDNEQFF.

The V and J genes are TRBV29-1 and TRBJ2-2; weak D call: TRBD1 (5 bases). CDR3 length equals 13 residues. Germline CDR1 is SQVTM and CDR2 is ANQGSEA. V was trimmed by 3 bases and J by 1 base, leaving 6 bases between them. As DNA, the CDR3 is TGCAGCGTTGACAGGGAGAACACCGGGGAGCTGTTTTTT. It encodes CSVDRENTGELFF.

Many counts were recorded for this clone. The gene calls are TRBV4-2 and TRBJ2-2, with 8 bases aligning to TRBD2. V shed 0 bases and J 3 bases; nucleotides not matched to a gene: 6. CDR1 is LGHNA, CDR2 YNFKEQ, per germline. CDR3 length: 17 residues. Written as DNA, the CDR3 is TGTGCCAGCAGCCAAGATTGGAGCGGGGGCTACACCGGGGAGCTGTTTTTT. Its protein is CASSQDWSGGYTGELFF.

This clone was seen a few times. This sequence joins TRBV5-1 and TRBJ2-2, with TRBD1 identical over 9 bases. Germline lookup yields CDR1 SGHRS and CDR2 YFSETQ. The V gene end was trimmed by 4 bases and the J gene end by 6 bases; junction bases not matched to a gene: 4. The CDR3 consists of 14 residues. CDR3 sequence reads: CASSTTGGPGELFF. The CDR3 nucleotides read TGCGCCAGCAGCACGACAGGGGGTCCCGGGGAGCTGTTTTTT.

This clone was found once. Different DNA sequences within this sample yield the same CDR3. The chain has TRBV29-1 and TRBJ2-7; the D is unclear. The CDR3 loop spans 14 amino acids. The ends were cut back, 1 base at V and 6 bases at J, with 16 bases in the middle. CDR1 is SQVTM and CDR2 is ANQGSEA in the germline V gene. The DNA of the CDR3 is TGCAGCGTTGAAGTTGACAACGTGGGTGGCGAGCAGTACTTC. Its translation is CSVEVDNVGGEQYF.

V and J are TRBV11-1 and TRBJ1-2, with 7 bases aligning to TRBD1. With V trimmed by 4 bases and J by 8 bases, 4 bases remained unmatched. CDR3 length equals 12 residues. In germline, CDR1 is SGHAT, CDR2 FQDESV (reference sequence). CDR3 DNA: TGTGCCAGCAGCTCAAGGGGGCAAGGCTACACCTTC. This codes for CASSSRGQGYTF.

The genes are TRBV19 and TRBJ1-2; TRBD1 matches at 7 bases. The germline CDR1 and CDR2 sequences are LNHDA and SQIVND (reference sequence). The CDR3 contains 18 residues. V dropped 7 bases and J dropped 0; count of bases not matched to a gene: 17. The CDR3 loop reads CASTRLRTGETANYGYTF. CDR3 DNA: TGTGCCAGTACCCGATTGAGGACAGGAGAAACAGCTAACTATGGCTACACCTTC.

Concerning this clone: Germline and junction disagree at one end, which may indicate a read error. The rearrangement joins TRBV5-1 to TRBJ2-2; TRBD2 matches at 8 bases. The CDR3 spans 15 residues. Germline values: CDR1 SGHRS, CDR2 YFSETQ. The CDR3 nucleotides are TGCGCCCGCAGCGGGGGCCCGGGGGGGGCCGGGGAGCTGTTTTTT. It codes for CARSGGPGGAGELFF.